These 32 T cell receptor beta chains were all obtained from the same sample, sequenced in a study of PD-L1 blockade in urothelial cancer. Specified time point: peripheral blood 6 weeks after treatment start. The assay was immunoSEQ multiplex PCR, and TCRdb's table has in-frame clones only and misses some. Here the sample spans some 31,000 clones, around four fifths being singletons. The sample consisted of PBMCs, taken around atezolizumab (anti-PD-L1) treatment. The receptors shown here come from a man aged 65 to 85 with urothelial cancer.

The chain couples TRBV5-1 to TRBJ2-1, with D possibly matching TRBD2 (6 bases). The CDR3 covers 12 residues. CDR1 and CDR2 (germline): SGHRS, YFSETQ. V dropped 2 bases and J dropped 12 bases, with 12 bases sitting between them. In DNA form, the CDR3 reads TGCGCCAGCAGCTTCCCGGGAGAGGGGCAGTTCTTC. Amino acid sequence: CASSFPGEGQFF.

V gene TRBV10-3 combines with J gene TRBJ2-2, with D maybe TRBD1 (6 bases). CDR3 size: 13 residues. Trimming stripped 4 bases from V and 8 bases from J, with 11 bases between. Germline assignment: CDR1 ENHRY and CDR2 SYGVKD. CDR3 amino acids: CAISGLRGGELFF. For the CDR3, the DNA is TGTGCCATCAGTGGCCTGAGGGGGGGGGAGCTGTTTTTT.

This clone has more than one count but fewer than ten. This chain joins TRBV2 and TRBJ1-4; 8 bases agree with TRBD1. The CDR3 length is 13 residues. Per germline, CDR1 SNHLY and CDR2 FYNNEI. V dropped 4 bases and J dropped 8; count of bases not matched to a gene: 3. CDR3 amino acids: CASSARDREKLFF. CDR3 bases: TGTGCCAGCAGTGCCCGGGACAGGGAAAAACTGTTTTTT.

The table lists this clone with a count of one. The chain couples TRBV6-1 to TRBJ1-1, with 7 bases lining up with TRBD1. CDR3 length: 15 amino acids. Germline CDR1 is MNHNS and CDR2 is SASEGT. With V trimmed by 5 bases and J by 6 bases, 12 bases remained unmatched. CDR3 DNA: TGTGCCAGCAGTAAAGGGGGGACAGTAATTGCTGAAGCTTTCTTT. Translating it yields CASSKGGTVIAEAFF.

The chain employs TRBV4-2 and TRBJ1-5; D gene uncertain. Germline V lookup: CDR1 LGHNA, CDR2 YNFKEQ. V was pared by 8 bases and J by 0 bases, with 8 bases between. There are 13 residues in the CDR3. CDR3: CASGRDSNQPQHF. The CDR3 bases are TGTGCCAGCGGGAGAGATAGCAATCAGCCCCAGCATTTT.

The chain carries TRBV5-1 and TRBJ2-3, with 7 bases that match TRBD1. V gave up 4 bases and J gave up 5 bases; unmatched junction bases: 10. The CDR3 covers 15 residues. Germline V gives CDR1 SGHRS, CDR2 YFSETQ. The CDR3 sequence is CASSPQGGGLDTQYF. In DNA, the CDR3 is TGCGCCAGCAGCCCTCAAGGGGGCGGGTTAGATACGCAGTATTTT.

V is TRBV6-6 and J is TRBJ2-5; D possibly corresponds to TRBD2 (5 bases). The CDR3 has 13 amino acids. Per the germline V gene, CDR1 is MNHNY and CDR2 is SVGAGI (reference sequence). Trimming shortened V by 6 bases and J by 7 bases, and 15 bases separated the two germline ends. The CDR3 coding sequence is TGTGCCAGCAGACCACCACCCGCGGGGACCCAGTACTTC. Its translation is CASRPPPAGTQYF.

The chain is built from TRBV5-6 and TRBJ2-2; the D is unclear. The germline gives CDR1 SGHDT, CDR2 YYEEEE. Trimming left V 0 bases short and J 2 bases short, with 8 bases between. This CDR3 has 15 residues. CDR3 amino acids: CASSLAFPNTGELFF. In DNA, the CDR3 is TGTGCCAGCAGCTTGGCTTTCCCTAACACCGGGGAGCTGTTTTTT.

The chain carries TRBV19 and TRBJ1-5; no reliable D call. The V gene lost 0 bases and the J gene lost 2 bases, with 14 bases spanning the gap. The V gene's germline CDR1 is LNHDA and CDR2 SQIVND (reference sequence). The CDR3 contains 17 residues. The chain's CDR3 is CASSIDILQSGNQPQHF. The CDR3 DNA reads TGTGCCAGTAGTATAGATATTCTCCAAAGCGGCAATCAGCCCCAGCATTTT. Supplemented by reference TRBV19 and TRBJ1-5, the full variable domain reads DGGITQSPKYLFRKEGQNVTLSCEQNLNHDAMYWYRQDPGQGLRLIYYSQIVNDFQKGDIAEGYSVSREKKESFPLTVTSAQKNPTAFYLCASSIDILQSGNQPQHFGDGTRLSIL.

The V call is TRBV2, the J call TRBJ1-6; no firm D call. This CDR3 has 15 amino acids. CDR1 is SNHLY and CDR2 is FYNNEI in the germline V gene. The germline V and J ends were trimmed by 6 bases and 8 bases, with 17 bases remaining between them. CDR3 nucleotides: TGTGCCAGCAGCGGTGGAGGCCTTCGGTATTCACCCCTCCACTTT. Protein product: CASSGGGLRYSPLHF.

This chain uses TRBV28 with TRBJ1-2; 12 nucleotides match TRBD1. The CDR3 totals 16 residues. The V segment lost 3 bases and the J segment 6 bases; nucleotides outside the gene matches: 8. Germline V gives CDR1 MDHEN, CDR2 SYDVKM. CDR3 in amino acids: CASSFLSGQGAHGYTF. CDR3 DNA sequence: TGTGCCAGCAGTTTCCTCTCGGGACAGGGGGCACATGGCTACACCTTC.

This clone was picked up a small number of times. V is TRBV4-2 and J is TRBJ2-1; 8 positions agree with TRBD2. From germline, CDR1 is LGHNA and CDR2 YNFKEQ. After removal of 0 bases from V and 3 bases from J, the junction contained 1 base not matched to a gene. CDR3 length equals 15 residues. The CDR3 here is CASSQDREGYNEQFF. The CDR3 region has the DNA TGTGCCAGCAGCCAAGACCGGGAGGGCTACAATGAGCAGTTCTTC.

The genes are TRBV5-1 and TRBJ2-2; TRBD2 might be the D (6 bases). CDR1 and CDR2 from the germline V gene are SGHRS and YFSETQ. Trimming took off 3 bases at V and 0 bases at J, with 12 bases between the two ends. This CDR3 is built from 16 residues. The CDR3 bases are TGCGCCAGCAGCTGGGGGGAGTTCGCGAACACCGGGGAGCTGTTTTTT. This encodes CASSWGEFANTGELFF.

The table lists this clone with a few counts. The chain uses TRBV14 and TRBJ2-3; possible D gene TRBD2, 5 bases. The CDR3 extends over 16 amino acids. Trimming removed 4 bases at V and 1 base at J, with 15 bases between. Germline-derived CDR1 and CDR2 are SGHDN and FVKESK. CDR3 loop: CASSLYSSGGTDTQYF. As DNA, the CDR3 is TGTGCCAGCAGCCTGTACTCGAGCGGAGGCACAGATACGCAGTATTTT.

The chain carries TRBV6-1 and TRBJ1-1; 8 bases align to TRBD1. Germline CDR1 MNHNS, CDR2 SASEGT. V shed 7 bases, J shed 1 base, and the junction held 5 bases outside the gene matches. CDR3 length: 14 amino acids. The CDR3 here is CASTYRGRNTEAFF. DNA of the CDR3: TGTGCCAGCACCTACAGGGGGAGGAACACTGAAGCTTTCTTT.

This chain links TRBV27 with TRBJ2-7; D ambiguous. The germline gives CDR1 MNHEY, CDR2 SMNVEV (reference sequence). V lost 3 bases to trimming and J lost 6 bases, with 9 bases between them. The CDR3 is 12 residues long. This chain's CDR3 is CASSFGEREQYF. DNA of the CDR3: TGTGCCAGCAGTTTCGGCGAGCGCGAGCAGTACTTC.

This chain uses TRBV7-2 with TRBJ2-1; 10 nucleotides match TRBD2. Trimming at V came to 2 bases and at J to 5 bases, leaving 3 bases not matched to a gene. The CDR3 is 15 amino acids. Germline CDR1 and CDR2: SGHTA and FQGNSA. The CDR3 here is CASSLLAGANNEQFF. CDR3 bases: TGTGCCAGCAGCTTACTAGCGGGAGCTAACAATGAGCAGTTCTTC.

Only one count was recorded for this clone. This chain connects TRBV7-2 to TRBJ2-2, with unresolved D. Germline V gene sequence: CDR1 SGHTA, CDR2 FQGNSA. V was trimmed by 2 bases and J by 7 bases, leaving 8 bases between them. This CDR3 has 13 amino acids. CDR3 protein: CASSLPGVGELFF. The CDR3 nucleotides read TGTGCCAGCAGCTTACCGGGTGTCGGGGAGCTGTTTTTT.

This clone has a handful of counts. A read error may account for a junction end that differs from germline. The chain couples TRBV5-1 to TRBJ2-1; 8 nucleotides match TRBD2. The CDR3 is made up of 14 amino acids. Germline V gives CDR1 SGHRS, CDR2 YFSETQ. Written as DNA, the CDR3 is TGCGCCAGCAGCTTGAGTCCAGCGGGAGCTTTGAAGATCTTC. Translated: CASSLSPAGALKIF.

V gene TRBV5-1 combines with J gene TRBJ2-2, with TRBD1 as a possible D gene (6 bases). In germline, CDR1 is SGHRS, CDR2 YFSETQ. V lost 2 bases and J 1 base, leaving 12 bases between the germline ends. The CDR3 sequence is 16 residues long. DNA of the CDR3: TGCGCCAGCAGCTTTATCGGGACACAGAACACCGGGGAGCTGTTTTTT. Its protein is CASSFIGTQNTGELFF.

This clone occurred once. The chain combines TRBV5-6 with TRBJ1-2; D uncertain. Germline assignment: CDR1 SGHDT and CDR2 YYEEEE. With 4 bases removed from V and 3 bases from J, the gap between germline ends came to 10 bases. This CDR3 contains 13 residues. The CDR3, as DNA: TGTGCCAGCAGCCTGAGGGTTGACTATGGCTACACCTTC. It yields the protein CASSLRVDYGYTF.

The chain is built from TRBV29-1 and TRBJ2-1; the match to TRBD2 covers 10 bases. The germline CDR1 and CDR2 sequences are SQVTM and ANQGSEA. CDR3 size: 14 residues. Losses at the gene ends were 2 bases for V and 8 bases for J; bases not matched to a gene: 6. The CDR3 DNA is TGCAGCGTTGAAAGTAGCGGGAGGAGTTATGAGCAGTTCTTC. Residues: CSVESSGRSYEQFF.

V gene TRBV10-3 combines with J gene TRBJ1-2; D gene uncertain. V gave up 5 bases and J gave up 0 bases, with 19 bases separating them. From germline, CDR1 is ENHRY and CDR2 SYGVKD. The CDR3 runs to 17 residues. CDR3 DNA: TGTGCCATCAGTCCCCTCGACCCACCTCTAGCTAACTATGGCTACACCTTC. This sequence encodes CAISPLDPPLANYGYTF.

The rearrangement joins TRBV14 to TRBJ1-2, with D perhaps matching TRBD1 (6 bases). Between the trimmed V and J ends, which lost 4 bases and 4 bases, there was a span of 10 bases. Per germline, CDR1 SGHDN and CDR2 FVKESK. There are 13 residues in the CDR3. The CDR3 DNA reads as TGTGCCAGCAGCCTCGGACAGTCCTATGGCTACACCTTC. Translating it yields CASSLGQSYGYTF.

The CDR3 protein is CASSPGTVATNEKLFF. Here the CDR3 DNA reads TGCGCCAGCAGCCCGGGGACAGTTGCAACTAATGAAAAACTGTTTTTT. The gene calls are TRBV5-1 and TRBJ1-4; TRBD1 matches 7 bases. The ends lost 4 bases at V and 0 bases at J; junction bases unmatched: 6. Germline CDR1 is SGHRS and CDR2 is YFSETQ. This CDR3 is built from 16 residues. The whole variable domain, remainder taken from reference TRBV5-1 and TRBJ1-4, is KAGVTQTPRYLIKTRGQQVTLSCSPISGHRSVSWYQQTPGQGLQFLFEYFSETQRNKGNFPGRFSGRQFSNSRSEMNVSTLELGDSALYLCASSPGTVATNEKLFFGSGTQLSVL.

V gene TRBV4-3 combines with J gene TRBJ2-1, with 8 bases aligning to TRBD2. The CDR3 is 15 residues long. Germline V gives CDR1 LGHNA, CDR2 YSLEER. After removal of 3 bases from V and 5 bases from J, the junction contained 6 bases not matched to a gene. CDR3 coding DNA: TGCGCCAGCAGCCACAGCGGGAGTGGAGACAATGAGCAGTTCTTC. It yields the protein CASSHSGSGDNEQFF.

The chain recombines TRBV29-1 with TRBJ2-2, with 8 bases lining up with TRBD1. The CDR3 runs 14 residues. J was trimmed by 7 bases and V by 7 bases; bases with no gene match: 11. CDR1 SQVTM and CDR2 ANQGSEA come from the germline V gene. This CDR3 reads CSGLQQGAGGELFF. The CDR3, as DNA: TGCAGCGGGTTGCAGCAGGGGGCGGGCGGGGAGCTGTTTTTT.

The rearrangement joins TRBV2 to TRBJ1-1; D unclear. V lost 4 bases, J lost 3 bases, and 6 bases lay in between. This CDR3 spans 12 amino acids. Germline V gene data show CDR1 as SNHLY and CDR2 as FYNNEI. The CDR3 protein is CASSVEYTEAFF. The CDR3 nucleotides are TGTGCCAGCAGTGTTGAGTACACTGAAGCTTTCTTT.

This chain links TRBV9 with TRBJ1-2, with D possibly being TRBD1 (6 bases). V shed 3 bases and J shed 2 bases, with 14 bases lying between them. CDR3 length: 15 amino acids. Germline CDR1 SGDLS, CDR2 YYNGEE. The CDR3 DNA follows: TGTGCCAGCAGCGGCACGGGGGGCCCAAACTATGGCTACACCTTC. Amino acids: CASSGTGGPNYGYTF.

The V gene is TRBV7-8, the J gene TRBJ1-4, with D possibly TRBD1 on 5 matching bases. Per the germline V gene, CDR1 is SGHVS and CDR2 is FQNEAQ. The CDR3 length is 16 residues. The V gene lost 0 bases and the J gene lost 0 bases, with 8 bases spanning the gap. The CDR3 DNA reads as TGTGCCAGCAGCTTAGCCGGGGGTGCAACTAATGAAAAACTGTTTTTT. Its protein product is CASSLAGGATNEKLFF.

DNA of the CDR3: TGTGCCAGCAGTCGACAGGGGAGCTCCTATAATTCACCCCTCCACTTT. It yields the protein CASSRQGSSYNSPLHF. The chain employs TRBV5-4 and TRBJ1-6; 8 bases line up with TRBD1. CDR1 is SGHNT and CDR2 is YYREEE in the germline V gene (reference sequence). V lost 5 bases and J lost 0; bases outside the gene matches: 4. The CDR3 covers 16 residues.

This clone appeared a few times. The J gene is TRBJ1-1, the V gene TRBV25-1, with TRBD1 as a possible D gene (6 bases). V lost 4 bases, J lost 5 bases, and 11 bases lay in between. This CDR3 region has 13 residues. The germline V gene encodes CDR1 MGHDK and CDR2 SYGVNS. The CDR3 DNA is TGTGCCAGCAGTGGAACAGGGTTTACTGAAGCTTTCTTT. It translates to CASSGTGFTEAFF.